This TCR beta chain was found in a study of early T cells in non-severe SARS-CoV-2 infection. Study overall: Bulk RNA from unsorted whole blood was sequenced; chains were unpaired.

The CDR3 loop spans 11 amino acids. From germline, CDR1 is DFQATT and CDR2 SNEGSKA (reference sequence). Trimming removed 2 bases from V and 6 bases from J, with 5 bases in between. TCRdb re-analysed the 5' RACE reads in MiXCR, keeping a single row per CDR3 protein. The table has roughly 58,000 distinct CDR3 sequences, 6.2% seen once. In this sample, this clonotype turned up many times. This chain joins TRBV20-1 and TRBJ1-5; D call uncertain. The source is an adult who was a healthcare worker with PCR-confirmed SARS-CoV-2 infection or an uninfected control (not recorded which). Input material: whole blood. The CDR3 region has the DNA TGCAGTGCTAGATCGGGTCAGCCCCAGCATTTT. This gives the protein CSARSGQPQHF.